In its sample, the clone carrying this T cell receptor beta chain was seen a few times. What it binds is unknown. These data are taken from a study of T cells in Graves' hyperthyroidism and ophthalmopathy. Study results and limitations: Blood also held most thyroid clonotypes expanded beyond 0.001.

Orbital computed tomography, thyroid ultrasound, serum thyroxine and TRAb, and clinical symptoms together informed the diagnoses. RNA transcripts gave rise to amplified TCR beta CDR3 regions. First-round RT-PCR with HTBI primers amplified the TCR CDR3 region. TCRdb redid the calling of the multiplex PCR reads with MiXCR, one entry per CDR3 protein. Among about 700,000 distinct CDR3 sequences, roughly 15% were seen once, and the ten largest hold 10%. In germline, CDR1 is ENHRY, CDR2 SYGVKD. The CDR3 loop spans 16 amino acids. V gave up 2 bases and J gave up 0 bases; unmatched junction bases: 5. The material sequenced was blood. The sequence was obtained from a woman aged 18-35 years with Graves' hyperthyroidism. V and J are TRBV10-3 and TRBJ2-3; 7 bases are a match to TRBD2. In DNA, the CDR3 is TGTGCCATCAGTGAGCCGGGACTAACAAGCACAGATACGCAGTATTTT. Amino acid sequence: CAISEPGLTSTDTQYF.